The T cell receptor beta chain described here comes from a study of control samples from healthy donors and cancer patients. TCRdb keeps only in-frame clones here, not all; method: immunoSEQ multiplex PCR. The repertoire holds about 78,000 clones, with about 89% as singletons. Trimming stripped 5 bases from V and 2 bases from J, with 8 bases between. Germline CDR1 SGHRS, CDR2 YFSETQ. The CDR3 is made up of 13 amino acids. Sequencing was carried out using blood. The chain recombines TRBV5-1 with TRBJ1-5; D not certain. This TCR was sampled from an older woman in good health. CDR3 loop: CASSSDGNQPQHF. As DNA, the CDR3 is TGCGCCAGCAGTTCGGACGGCAATCAGCCCCAGCATTTT.